Listed below are T cell receptor beta chains from one sample, sequenced in a study of blood T cells in healthy people across ages. TCRdb re-analysed the 5' RACE reads in MiXCR, keeping a single row per CDR3 protein. The top ten hold around 8% of the sample, which has more than 1.4 million distinct CDR3 sequences, 35% to 45% seen once. Input material: blood. The receptor set was obtained from a young woman in good health. Both conserved end residues are part of each CDR3. The D gene is left open where the match is weak. Expanded clones are given a class, and other clones once, few, many or no size at all.

CDR3	DNA	V	size	D	J
CASSLRLAGGGSDTQYF	TGTGCCAGCAGTCTTAGACTAGCGGGGGGTGGCTCCGATACGCAGTATTTT	TRBV27	.	TRBD2	TRBJ2-3
CASGWGQLNTEAFF	TGTGCCAGCGGCTGGGGACAGCTAAACACTGAAGCTTTCTTT	TRBV5-6	.	TRBD1	TRBJ1-1
CASSLVTVRGVPTILKVYEQYF	TGTGCCAGCAGCTTAGTAACTGTGCGGGGGGTACCTACGATCCTCAAGGTCTACGAGCAGTACTTC	TRBV11-2	.	TRBD2	TRBJ2-7
CASSLEVRGGLYNEQFF	TGTGCCAGCAGCTTAGAGGTGCGGGGGGGCCTTTACAATGAGCAGTTCTTC	TRBV7-9	.	TRBD2	TRBJ2-1
CASSGRAGYNEQFF	TGTGCCAGCAGTGGACGAGCGGGGTACAATGAGCAGTTCTTC	TRBV6-1	.	TRBD2	TRBJ2-1
CASSSNPRGARDSYNEQFF	TGTGCCAGCAGCTCTAATCCTCGGGGGGCCCGGGACTCCTACAATGAGCAGTTCTTC	TRBV11-2	few	.	TRBJ2-1
CASRYNPADTYEQYF	TGCGCCAGCCGCTACAACCCAGCGGACACCTACGAGCAGTACTTC	TRBV5-1	.	.	TRBJ2-7
CASSFPSGKVWNEQFF	TGTGCCAGCAGCTTCCCCTCCGGGAAGGTCTGGAATGAGCAGTTCTTC	TRBV7-8	few	.	TRBJ2-1
CASSLGGRGIQPQHF	TGTGCCAGCAGTTTAGGAGGCAGGGGGATCCAGCCCCAGCATTTT	TRBV27	once	TRBD1	TRBJ1-5
CASSLVLSGEPYEQYF	TGCGCCAGCAGCTTGGTTCTTAGCGGGGAACCGTACGAGCAGTACTTC	TRBV5-1	.	TRBD2	TRBJ2-7
CASSFRQGEDGYTF	TGCGCCAGCAGCTTCCGTCAGGGTGAGGATGGCTACACCTTC	TRBV5-1	.	.	TRBJ1-2
CAISRTVAKNIQYF	TGTGCCATCAGTCGGACAGTAGCCAAAAACATTCAGTACTTC	TRBV10-3	many	.	TRBJ2-4
CSGRQEGLFF	TGCAGTGGCCGACAGGAGGGTCTGTTTTTT	TRBV20-1	few	.	TRBJ1-4
CASSQGQGTEKLFF	TGTGCCAGCAGCCAAGGACAGGGGACTGAAAAACTGTTTTTT	TRBV4-2	.	TRBD1	TRBJ1-4
CATSINSGGENTIYF	TGTGCCACCAGCATCAACTCGGGAGGAGAAAACACCATATATTTT	TRBV15	.	.	TRBJ1-3
CSAPHRETNYGYTF	TGCAGTGCCCCCCACAGGGAAACTAACTATGGCTACACCTTC	TRBV20-1	.	.	TRBJ1-2
CASSPAGFNEQFF	TGTGCCAGCAGCCCGGCGGGTTTCAATGAGCAGTTCTTC	TRBV11-2	.	.	TRBJ2-1
CATSDLRQQYF	TGTGCCACCAGTGATTTGCGACAGCAGTACTTC	TRBV24-1	.	.	TRBJ2-7
CASSEGGTSTDTQYF	TGTGCCAGCAGTGAAGGGGGAACTAGCACAGATACGCAGTATTTT	TRBV2	few	.	TRBJ2-3
CASSPRDRANYGYTF	TGTGCCAGCAGCCCTAGGGACAGGGCTAACTATGGCTACACCTTC	TRBV7-2	many	TRBD1	TRBJ1-2
CASSPNDRYTDTQYF	TGTGCCAGCAGTCCAAACGACCGCTACACAGATACGCAGTATTTT	TRBV6-2/TRBV6-3	.	.	TRBJ2-3
CAIDGEGLAGIGQYF	TGTGCCATCGACGGCGAGGGACTAGCGGGAATTGGGCAGTACTTC	TRBV10-3	.	TRBD2	TRBJ2-5
CSVRQGQSETQYF	TGCAGCGTCCGACAGGGTCAGAGTGAGACCCAGTACTTC	TRBV29-1	.	TRBD1	TRBJ2-5
CASSLSRDTQYF	TGTGCCAGCAGTCTTTCACGAGATACGCAGTATTTT	TRBV12-3/TRBV12-4	many	.	TRBJ2-3
CSVRVTNTEAFF	TGCAGCGTTCGGGTCACGAACACTGAAGCTTTCTTT	TRBV29-1	.	.	TRBJ1-1
CASGTEGFADTQYF	TGTGCTAGTGGCACAGAGGGGTTCGCAGATACGCAGTATTTT	TRBV12-5	few	.	TRBJ2-3
CASSTGQSYGYTF	TGTGCCAGCAGCACGGGACAGAGCTATGGCTACACCTTC	TRBV7-2	few	TRBD1	TRBJ1-2
CSARDPDRVCLQHF	TGCAGTGCTAGAGATCCGGACAGGGTTTGTCTCCAGCATTTT	TRBV20-1	once	TRBD1	TRBJ1-5
CSARDPAGLNYGYTF	TGCAGTGCTAGAGATCCCGCAGGCCTTAACTATGGCTACACCTTC	TRBV20-1	.	.	TRBJ1-2
CASSQDHGLYNSPLHF	TGTGCCAGCAGTCAAGACCACGGTCTCTATAATTCACCCCTCCACTTT	TRBV6-1	.	.	TRBJ1-6
CASSFASGGYEQYF	TGTGCCAGCAGTTTTGCTAGTGGGGGCTACGAGCAGTACTTC	TRBV12-3/TRBV12-4	once	.	TRBJ2-7
CASSEGRARENYGYTF	TGTGCCAGCAGTGAAGGAAGGGCACGGGAAAACTATGGCTACACCTTC	TRBV6-1	few	.	TRBJ1-2
CASSTNTAEAFF	TGCGCCAGCAGCACAAACACGGCTGAAGCTTTCTTT	TRBV4-1	.	.	TRBJ1-1
CASSFSGTSGDTQYF	TGTGCCAGCAGTTTCTCCGGGACTAGCGGAGATACGCAGTATTTT	TRBV7-3	.	TRBD2	TRBJ2-3
CASSLAPSGGYNEQYF	TGTGCTAGCAGCTTAGCCCCTAGCGGGGGTTACAATGAGCAGTACTTC	TRBV7-7	.	TRBD2	TRBJ2-7
CAISESDSGRSGTQYF	TGTGCCATCAGTGAGTCTGATAGCGGGAGGAGTGGTACGCAGTATTTT	TRBV10-3	many	TRBD2	TRBJ2-3
CATSSITGAEDQPQHF	TGTGCCACCAGCAGTATTACGGGGGCGGAGGATCAGCCCCAGCATTTT	TRBV15	.	.	TRBJ1-5
CASSSLWRGGLGVLIGQHF	TGTGCCAGCAGCTCCCTGTGGAGGGGTGGTTTGGGCGTGTTGATAGGCCAGCATTTT	TRBV12-3/TRBV12-4	few	.	TRBJ1-5
CASSIGDRVRGEQYF	TGTGCCAGTAGTATCGGGGACAGGGTACGGGGCGAGCAGTACTTC	TRBV19	.	TRBD1	TRBJ2-7
CASSQWAGSTDTQYF	TGTGCCAGCAGCCAATGGGCAGGGAGCACAGATACGCAGTATTTT	TRBV16	few	.	TRBJ2-3
CSANTPASTDTQYF	TGCAGTGCTAACACACCAGCTAGCACAGATACGCAGTATTTT	TRBV20-1	.	.	TRBJ2-3
CASNGEVVNTEAFF	TGTGCCAGCAACGGCGAGGTGGTGAACACTGAAGCTTTCTTT	TRBV2	many	.	TRBJ1-1
CASSSRAGVLDTQYF	TGTGCCAGCAGTTCTAGAGCCGGGGTCCTAGATACGCAGTATTTT	TRBV6-5	few	.	TRBJ2-3
CASSLWDGTSEQYF	TGTGCCAGCAGCTTATGGGACGGAACCTCCGAGCAGTACTTC	TRBV7-2	.	.	TRBJ2-7
CASSSSRVYEQYF	TGTGCCAGCAGCTCCTCGCGGGTTTACGAGCAGTACTTC	TRBV11-2	.	.	TRBJ2-7
CASSLVGLLSSYEQYF	TGTGCCAGCAGCTTAGTAGGCCTTCTTAGCTCCTACGAGCAGTACTTC	TRBV7-9	few	.	TRBJ2-7
CATSMSGTGVNNRPQHF	TGTGCCACCAGTATGTCCGGGACAGGGGTTAACAATCGGCCCCAGCATTTT	TRBV24-1	.	TRBD1	TRBJ1-5
CAWSRTGPYGYTF	TGTGCCTGGAGTCGTACAGGGCCCTATGGCTACACCTTC	TRBV30	.	.	TRBJ1-2
CASGMIENTEAFF	TGTGCCAGCGGGATGATCGAGAACACTGAAGCTTTCTTT	TRBV6-1	many	.	TRBJ1-1
CASSRPTSTEQFF	TGTGCCAGCTCACGTCCAACTAGCACTGAGCAGTTCTTC	TRBV18	.	.	TRBJ2-1
CASSLSPLAGEGDTQYF	TGTGCCAGCAGTTTATCCCCCCTAGCGGGAGAAGGAGATACGCAGTATTTT	TRBV28	few	TRBD2	TRBJ2-3
CASSQDPRGEAFF	TGTGCCAGCAGCCAAGATCCGCGGGGTGAAGCTTTCTTT	TRBV3-1	.	.	TRBJ1-1
CASSVGGPAGATDTQYF	TGTGCCAGCAGCGTAGGGGGCCCAGCGGGGGCCACAGATACGCAGTATTTT	TRBV9	.	TRBD2	TRBJ2-3
CASSLSGGLSDTQYF	TGTGCCAGCAGCTTATCGGGGGGGCTTTCAGATACGCAGTATTTT	TRBV7-2	once	TRBD2	TRBJ2-3
CATSASGPYNEQFF	TGTGCCACCAGTGCTAGCGGGCCCTACAATGAGCAGTTCTTC	TRBV24-1	.	TRBD2	TRBJ2-1